These 17 T cell receptor beta chains came from one sample sequenced in a study of cytomegalovirus exposure and HLA in healthy donors. The PCR employed 60 Vbeta primers together with 13 Jbeta primers. Assay: immunoSEQ multiplex PCR; the TCRdb copy retains only in-frame clones and omits some. The top ten hold around 0.8% of the sample, which has roughly 180,000 clones, about 82% seen once. The sequenced sample was PBMCs. The source is a woman younger than 30 in good health and CMV-seronegative.

This clone is a singleton in its sample. The chain is built from TRBV4-3 and TRBJ1-2, with TRBD1 identical over 9 bases. CDR3 length: 15 amino acids. V was pared by 4 bases and J by 8 bases, with 11 bases of the junction left unmatched. Germline V CDR1 and CDR2: LGHNA, YSLEER. The DNA for the CDR3 is TGCGCCAGCAGCCTAGACTCGGGACAGGGCGGCGGCTACACCTTC. Its translation is CASSLDSGQGGGYTF.

The chain recombines TRBV25-1 with TRBJ1-6; 7 nucleotides agree with TRBD1. The CDR3 is 15 residues long. Germline V lookup: CDR1 MGHDK, CDR2 SYGVNS. V lost 2 bases to trimming and J lost 8 bases; unmatched junction nucleotides: 6. The CDR3 bases are TGTGCCAGCAGTGAAGGTGACAGGGCCTATTCACCCCTCCACTTT. It specifies CASSEGDRAYSPLHF. Full variable domain (remainder filled in from reference TRBV25-1 and TRBJ1-6): EADIYQTPRYLVIGTGKKITLECSQTMGHDKMYWYQQDPGMELHLIHYSYGVNSTEKGDLSSESTVSRIRTEHFPLTLESARPSHTSQYLCASSEGDRAYSPLHFGNGTRLTVT.

This chain links TRBV11-2 with TRBJ1-3, with 7 positions matching TRBD1. V shed 3 bases and J 3 bases; nucleotides not matched to a gene: 2. The CDR3 is 14 amino acids. Germline loops: CDR1 SGHAT, CDR2 FQNNGV. In nucleotides, the CDR3 is TGTGCCAGCAGCTTTAGGGGGCTTGGAAACACCATATATTTT. Translating it yields CASSFRGLGNTIYF.

This chain connects TRBV28 to TRBJ2-1, with a possible D match to TRBD2 (6 bases). In germline, CDR1 is MDHEN, CDR2 SYDVKM. Trimming stripped 2 bases from V and 8 bases from J, with 13 bases between. This CDR3 has 14 residues. The CDR3 loop reads CASSLETRMHEQFF. CDR3 DNA sequence: TGTGCCAGCAGTTTAGAGACTAGAATGCATGAGCAGTTCTTC.

The J gene is TRBJ1-4, the V gene TRBV28; D remains ambiguous. V was pared by 3 bases and J by 5 bases, with 13 bases between. The CDR3 loop spans 15 amino acids. CDR1 is MDHEN, CDR2 SYDVKM, per germline. CDR3 protein: CASSFRWNNNEKLFF. CDR3 nucleotide sequence: TGTGCCAGCAGTTTCAGGTGGAACAACAATGAAAAACTGTTTTTT.

The chain couples TRBV6-6 to TRBJ2-5; possible D gene TRBD1, 5 bases. The CDR3 has 13 residues. Germline-derived CDR1 and CDR2 are MNHNY and SVGAGI (reference sequence). V lost 7 bases and J lost 10, with 19 bases in between. The CDR3 nucleotides are TGTGCCAGCACGACAGACCTTCGGGCGGACCAGTACTTC. This gives the protein CASTTDLRADQYF.

This sequence joins TRBV28 and TRBJ1-2, with D possibly matching TRBD1 (5 bases). V lost 9 bases and J 0 bases, leaving 11 bases between the germline ends. The CDR3 runs to 13 residues. Germline V gives CDR1 MDHEN, CDR2 SYDVKM. The CDR3 region has the DNA TGTGCCAGTCGGCAGGGATCTAACTATGGCTACACCTTC. Amino acids: CASRQGSNYGYTF.

This clone showed up just once. This chain joins TRBV6-1 and TRBJ2-7, with TRBD2 identical over 7 bases. With V trimmed by 2 bases and J by 2 bases, 6 bases remained unmatched. Germline lookup yields CDR1 MNHNS and CDR2 SASEGT. The CDR3 covers 15 residues. The CDR3 DNA sequence: TGTGCCAGCAGTGAATGGGAAGCGGGACCCTACGAGCAGTACTTC. It encodes CASSEWEAGPYEQYF.

The rearrangement links TRBV6-5 to TRBJ1-4; possible D gene TRBD1, 6 bases. The CDR3 totals 14 residues. The V end was cut by 6 bases, the J end by 5 bases, with 13 bases between. Germline CDR1 is MNHEY and CDR2 is SVGAGI. CDR3: CASSRGRGNEKLFF. DNA for the CDR3: TGTGCCAGCAGCAGGGGCCGGGGCAATGAAAAACTGTTTTTT.

The rearrangement joins TRBV6-5 to TRBJ1-1; 8 bases align to TRBD1. Germline V lookup: CDR1 MNHEY, CDR2 SVGAGI. CDR3 length equals 14 residues. The junction had 8 bases not matched to a gene; V was cut back by 8 bases and J by 3 bases. CDR3 sequence (DNA): TGTGCCAGCGGTGCAGGGGGCAGTTACACTGAAGCTTTCTTT. This gives the protein CASGAGGSYTEAFF.

This chain uses TRBV18 with TRBJ2-2; a weak D match, TRBD2 (6 bases). V lost 8 bases, J lost 4 bases, and 20 bases lay in between. In germline, CDR1 is KGHSH, CDR2 LQKENI. The CDR3 contains 16 residues. CDR3 sequence: CASQSGGQAFTGELFF. The CDR3 DNA sequence: TGTGCCAGCCAATCCGGAGGGCAGGCATTCACCGGGGAGCTGTTTTTT.

The chain carries TRBV27 and TRBJ1-4; D call uncertain. There are 13 residues in the CDR3. Germline V gene sequence: CDR1 MNHEY, CDR2 SMNVEV (reference sequence). With 2 bases removed from V and 8 bases from J, the gap between germline ends came to 9 bases. The CDR3 region has the DNA TGTGCCAGCAGTTTAGTACAGAGAGAAAAACTGTTTTTT. As protein: CASSLVQREKLFF.

The genes are TRBV6-5 and TRBJ1-2; D gene unclear. Germline-derived CDR1 and CDR2 are MNHEY and SVGAGI. Trimming shortened V by 6 bases and J by 8 bases, and 13 bases separated the two germline ends. The CDR3 spans 12 residues. CDR3 loop: CASRPASGGYTF. As DNA, the CDR3 is TGTGCCAGCAGACCCGCGTCAGGAGGCTACACCTTC.

This chain joins TRBV5-5 and TRBJ1-4; D unresolved. CDR3 length: 16 residues. Deletions cut 0 bases from V and 5 bases from J, with 14 bases between. Germline loops: CDR1 SGHKS, CDR2 YYEKEE (reference sequence). For the CDR3, the DNA is TGTGCCAGCAGCTTGGGAGTTGGGCACCGGAATGAAAAACTGTTTTTT. It codes for CASSLGVGHRNEKLFF. The whole variable domain, remainder taken from reference TRBV5-5 and TRBJ1-4, is DAGVTQSPTHLIKTRGQQVTLRCSPISGHKSVSWYQQVLGQGPQFIFQYYEKEERGRGNFPDRFSARQFPNYSSELNVNALLLGDSALYLCASSLGVGHRNEKLFFGSGTQLSVL.

This clone has just one count. V is TRBV5-4 and J is TRBJ2-3; D possibly corresponds to TRBD2 (5 bases). V was pared by 2 bases and J by 3 bases, with 13 bases between. The CDR3 sequence is 15 residues long. CDR1 is SGHNT and CDR2 is YYREEE in the germline V gene (reference sequence). CDR3 DNA: TGTGCCAGCAGCTTAAGCGGAACATTTACAGATACGCAGTATTTT. Translated, it gives CASSLSGTFTDTQYF.

With respect to this clone: One end of the junction does not line up with germline, which may come from a read error. This sequence joins TRBV19 and TRBJ2-1; 8 nucleotides match TRBD1. The CDR3 extends over 13 amino acids. Per germline, CDR1 LNHDA and CDR2 SQIVND (reference sequence). CDR3 loop: CASSKPDREGPVF. The CDR3 coding sequence is TGTGCCAGTAGTAAGCCGGACAGGGAAGGCCCCGTCTTC.

This clone was observed once. This chain joins TRBV28 and TRBJ1-2; maybe TRBD1 (6 bases). CDR3 length: 15 residues. The germline V gene has CDR1 MDHEN and CDR2 SYDVKM. Trimming stripped 3 bases from V and 5 bases from J, with 16 bases between. For the CDR3, the DNA is TGTGCCAGCAGTTTGGGACAAAAGGGAGATTATGGCTACACCTTC. Protein: CASSLGQKGDYGYTF.